A single sample is the source of the 32 T cell receptor beta chains below, sequenced in a study of T cell changes during pregnancy in multiple sclerosis (dated by TCRdb to between 2018 and 2021). The library relied on the immunoSEQ multiplex PCR assay. The clones in this table, taken by TCRdb from immuneACCESS, are in-frame only. Not every clone is retained; where verified, under half of the shortfall comes from an unresolved V gene, and the cause of the rest is unknown. This sample gives tens of thousands of clones in total; about 89% of them show up just once. The biggest ten clones account for around 0.45% of the sample. The sequenced sample was CD4+ T cells from peripheral blood mononuclear cells, obtained in the second trimester of pregnancy. These receptor sequences come from a female donor with multiple sclerosis, enrolled in a pregnancy study.

This chain joins TRBV5-4 and TRBJ2-7, with D tentatively TRBD1 (6 bases). Between the trimmed V and J ends, which lost 4 bases and 5 bases, there was a span of 13 bases. Germline V CDR1 and CDR2: SGHNT, YYREEE (reference sequence). The CDR3 covers 13 residues. The CDR3 sequence: CASSPDPGDEQYF. In DNA form, the CDR3 reads TGTGCCAGCAGCCCGGACCCAGGGGACGAGCAGTACTTC. The full variable domain, with the rest looked up from reference TRBV5-4 and TRBJ2-7, is ETGVTQSPTHLIKTRGQQVTLRCSSQSGHNTVSWYQQALGQGPQFIFQYYREEENGRGNFPPRFSGLQFPNYSSELNVNALELDDSALYLCASSPDPGDEQYFGPGTRLTVT.

V is TRBV5-1 and J is TRBJ2-7; D perhaps matches TRBD1 (5 bases). The germline gives CDR1 SGHRS, CDR2 YFSETQ. Deletions cut 4 bases from V and 6 bases from J, with 14 bases between. This CDR3 has 13 residues. The CDR3 bases are TGCGCCAGCAGCCCCCAGCAGGGCGGCGAGCAGTACTTC. Translating gives CASSPQQGGEQYF.

The V call is TRBV18, the J call TRBJ2-6; D might be TRBD1 (6 bases). The germline V gene encodes CDR1 KGHSH and CDR2 LQKENI. V lost 2 bases and J 4 bases, leaving 12 bases between the germline ends. The CDR3 has 16 amino acids. The CDR3 reads CASSPNTGKGANVLTF. CDR3 bases: TGTGCCAGCTCACCAAATACAGGGAAAGGGGCCAACGTCCTGACTTTC.

This clone has a single count. This chain links TRBV5-1 with TRBJ2-5, with 14 bases aligning to TRBD2. This CDR3 comprises 15 residues. Trimming cost V 2 bases and J 12 bases; bases outside gene matches: 9. Germline CDR1 is SGHRS and CDR2 is YFSETQ. The CDR3 DNA reads TGCGCCAGCAGCTTATTACCGGGACTAGCGGGGGAAGAGTACTTC. This gives the protein CASSLLPGLAGEEYF.

This chain links TRBV6-1 with TRBJ2-3; the D is unclear. The CDR3 length is 16 residues. V was shortened by 3 bases and J by 0 bases, with 13 bases between the two germline ends. Germline CDR1 MNHNS, CDR2 SASEGT. The CDR3 nucleotides are TGTGCCAGCAGTGAGCGGTCCCGATCGAGCACAGATACGCAGTATTTT. This gives the protein CASSERSRSSTDTQYF.

The chain has TRBV18 and TRBJ2-4; 9 bases map to TRBD1. Germline values: CDR1 KGHSH, CDR2 LQKENI. V lost 2 bases, J lost 4 bases, and 3 bases stayed unmatched. This CDR3 has 15 amino acids. CDR3 DNA sequence: TGTGCCAGCTCACCAGTAGGACAGGGGAAAAACATTCAGTACTTC. Translating gives CASSPVGQGKNIQYF.

The CDR3 DNA sequence: TGCGCCAGCAGCTTGGTCGAGCGTTCCTACGAGCAGTACTTC. Protein product: CASSLVERSYEQYF. The rearrangement joins TRBV5-1 to TRBJ2-7, with D unresolved. CDR3 length: 14 residues. Looked up from germline, CDR1 is SGHRS and CDR2 is YFSETQ. Deletions cut 0 bases from V and 1 base from J, with 8 bases between.

V is TRBV14 and J is TRBJ2-7, with D maybe TRBD2 (6 bases). The CDR3 consists of 16 residues. Germline CDR1 and CDR2: SGHDN and FVKESK. V lost 2 bases and J lost 5, with 19 bases in between. Here the CDR3 reads CASSQPGGLPGNEQYF. The CDR3 DNA reads as TGTGCCAGCAGCCAACCCGGGGGACTTCCGGGGAACGAGCAGTACTTC.

The gene calls are TRBV19 and TRBJ2-2, with TRBD2 identical over 13 bases. Germline V gene lookup returns CDR1 LNHDA and CDR2 SQIVND (reference sequence). V was pared by 3 bases and J by 6 bases, with 10 bases of the junction left unmatched. The CDR3 is 18 amino acids. The CDR3, as DNA: TGTGCCAGTAGTATCCGACTAGCGGGAGGAATTGTCGCCGGGGAGCTGTTTTTT. This encodes CASSIRLAGGIVAGELFF.

The V gene is TRBV19, the J gene TRBJ2-1; 7 positions agree with TRBD2. The V gene end was trimmed by 3 bases and the J gene end by 7 bases; junction bases not matched to a gene: 3. Germline V gives CDR1 LNHDA, CDR2 SQIVND (reference sequence). The CDR3 extends over 13 amino acids. Here the CDR3 reads CASSISGGNEQFF. CDR3 nucleotides: TGTGCCAGTAGTATCTCCGGGGGGAATGAGCAGTTCTTC.

This sequence joins TRBV29-1 and TRBJ1-6; TRBD1 is a possible D gene (5 bases). Germline values: CDR1 SQVTM, CDR2 ANQGSEA. Trimming removed 4 bases from V and 9 bases from J, with 13 bases in between. The CDR3 totals 13 residues. The CDR3 reads CSVGVTEGSPLHF. CDR3 DNA: TGCAGCGTTGGAGTGACAGAAGGTTCACCCCTCCACTTT.

The chain uses TRBV4-2 and TRBJ1-3, with D perhaps TRBD1 (5 bases). Germline assignment: CDR1 LGHNA and CDR2 YNFKEQ. This CDR3 has 17 residues. Trimming pared 0 bases from V and 3 bases from J, leaving 15 bases between. DNA for the CDR3: TGTGCCAGCAGCCAAGAATCCGCGGGGCTGTTTGGAAACACCATATATTTT. This gives the protein CASSQESAGLFGNTIYF.

This clone was counted only a few times. The V gene is TRBV10-1, the J gene TRBJ2-7, with D unclear. Trimming left V 5 bases short and J 2 bases short, with 10 bases between. The CDR3 consists of 13 residues. CDR1 is WNHNN, CDR2 SYGVQD, per germline (reference sequence). The CDR3 DNA sequence: TGCGCCAGCAGTAACGGTGCAACCTACGAGCAGTACTTC. This encodes CASSNGATYEQYF.

This chain joins TRBV4-1 and TRBJ2-2; 8 bases agree with TRBD1. This CDR3 has 17 amino acids. After removal of 0 bases from V and 6 bases from J, the junction contained 9 bases not matched to a gene. Germline values: CDR1 MGHRA, CDR2 YSYEKL. For the CDR3, the DNA is TGCGCCAGCAGCCAAGATCATCTAGGACAGGGTGCCGGGGAGCTGTTTTTT. Its translation is CASSQDHLGQGAGELFF.

This chain connects TRBV2 to TRBJ1-5; 9 positions agree with TRBD1. After removal of 6 bases from V and 2 bases from J, the junction contained 2 bases not matched to a gene. Germline CDR1 SNHLY, CDR2 FYNNEI. The CDR3 totals 14 residues. The CDR3 loop reads CASRRTGGNQPQHF. CDR3 in DNA: TGTGCCAGCAGACGGACAGGGGGCAATCAGCCCCAGCATTTT.

This clone has a single count. This chain uses TRBV18 with TRBJ2-2, with 7 bases fitting TRBD2. CDR1 and CDR2 (germline): KGHSH, LQKENI. With 2 bases clipped from V and 1 base from J, the junction kept 7 bases outside the gene matches. The CDR3 sequence is 17 residues long. The CDR3 region is CASSPRTGTMNTGELFF. In DNA, the CDR3 is TGTGCCAGCTCACCAAGGACCGGGACTATGAACACCGGGGAGCTGTTTTTT. The full variable domain, its missing parts supplied by reference TRBV18 and TRBJ2-2, is NAGVMQNPRHLVRRRGQEARLRCSPMKGHSHVYWYRQLPEEGLKFMVYLQKENIIDESGMPKERFSAEFPKEGPSILRIQQVVRGDSAAYFCASSPRTGTMNTGELFFGEGSRLTVL.

The chain has TRBV28 and TRBJ1-4; D remains ambiguous. CDR1 is MDHEN, CDR2 SYDVKM, per germline. The CDR3 contains 14 residues. V was cut by 8 bases and J by 8 bases, with 18 bases left in between. This CDR3 reads CASGNTLSGEKLFF. CDR3 DNA: TGTGCCAGCGGAAACACATTGAGCGGGGAAAAACTGTTTTTT.

This CDR3 reads CASSPPGGGVRTEAFF. The CDR3 bases are TGCGCCAGCAGCCCACCAGGTGGAGGGGTTCGAACTGAAGCTTTCTTT. The chain combines TRBV5-1 with TRBJ1-1; tentative D call: TRBD1 (5 bases). V was pared by 4 bases and J by 5 bases, with 21 bases between. Germline values: CDR1 SGHRS, CDR2 YFSETQ. This CDR3 is built from 16 residues.

The genes are TRBV2 and TRBJ1-1; D gene unclear. The germline V gene encodes CDR1 SNHLY and CDR2 FYNNEI. This CDR3 region has 13 residues. V was trimmed by 5 bases and J by 0 bases, leaving 7 bases between them. The CDR3 DNA is TGTGCCAGCAGTCAGGAAATGAACACTGAAGCTTTCTTT. Protein sequence: CASSQEMNTEAFF.

The V gene is TRBV14, the J gene TRBJ2-1; maybe TRBD2 (5 bases). CDR3 length: 16 residues. The V gene's germline CDR1 is SGHDN and CDR2 FVKESK. V was clipped by 1 base and J by 1 base, with 11 bases between them. The CDR3 is CASSQVGASSYNEQFF. CDR3 in DNA: TGTGCCAGCAGCCAAGTGGGAGCGTCATCCTACAATGAGCAGTTCTTC.

The chain carries TRBV5-6 and TRBJ2-7, with TRBD2 matching 8 bases. The germline CDR1 and CDR2 sequences are SGHDT and YYEEEE. The CDR3 has 15 residues. V lost 4 bases, J lost 3 bases, and 9 bases stayed unmatched. The CDR3 bases are TGTGCCAGCAGCACGCCGGGACTAGAGGGCTACGAGCAGTACTTC. It yields the protein CASSTPGLEGYEQYF. The full variable domain, rest sourced from reference TRBV5-6 and TRBJ2-7, is DAGVTQSPTHLIKTRGQQVTLRCSPKSGHDTVSWYQQALGQGPQFIFQYYEEEERQRGNFPDRFSGHQFPNYSSELNVNALLLGDSALYLCASSTPGLEGYEQYFGPGTRLTVT.

The gene calls are TRBV4-3 and TRBJ2-1; D perhaps matches TRBD1 (5 bases). The CDR3 extends over 16 amino acids. V lost 4 bases and J lost 2, with 15 bases in between. Per the germline V gene, CDR1 is LGHNA and CDR2 is YSLEER. CDR3 region: CASSPGQERPYNEQFF. CDR3 nucleotide sequence: TGCGCCAGCAGCCCAGGACAAGAAAGGCCCTACAATGAGCAGTTCTTC.

V and J are TRBV2 and TRBJ2-1; 9 nucleotides match TRBD2. The germline V gene has CDR1 SNHLY and CDR2 FYNNEI. V shed 4 bases and J 6 bases; nucleotides not matched to a gene: 10. CDR3 length: 16 amino acids. The chain's CDR3 is CASSGRGREGRNEQFF. The CDR3 DNA follows: TGTGCCAGCAGTGGGAGGGGGCGGGAGGGCCGCAATGAGCAGTTCTTC.

This clone was seen only once. The V gene is TRBV7-3, the J gene TRBJ2-5; 9 bases match TRBD1. The germline CDR1 and CDR2 sequences are SGHTA and FQGTGA. With 4 bases clipped from V and 4 bases from J, the junction kept 1 base outside the gene matches. The CDR3 loop spans 13 amino acids. For the CDR3, the DNA is TGTGCCAGCAGCTCGACAGGGGGAGAGACCCAGTACTTC. Its protein is CASSSTGGETQYF.

J is TRBJ1-5 and V is TRBV7-9; 7 bases fit TRBD1. V lost 1 base to trimming and J lost 1 base; unmatched junction nucleotides: 1. CDR1 is SEHNR, CDR2 FQNEAQ, per germline (reference sequence). The CDR3 is made up of 15 amino acids. The CDR3 sequence: CASSLGTGSNQPQHF. The CDR3 DNA follows: TGTGCCAGCAGCTTAGGGACAGGAAGCAATCAGCCCCAGCATTTT.

This rearrangement joins TRBV2 to TRBJ1-6; 7 nucleotides match TRBD1. V lost 9 bases, J lost 0 bases, and 5 bases stayed unmatched. The CDR3 consists of 15 residues. Germline V gene sequence: CDR1 SNHLY, CDR2 FYNNEI. In DNA form, the CDR3 reads TGTGCCAGTACAGGGGATAGCTCCTATAATTCACCCCTCCACTTT. Translating it yields CASTGDSSYNSPLHF.

The rearrangement links TRBV11-1 to TRBJ1-1, with D maybe TRBD1 (6 bases). CDR3 length: 14 residues. Trimming cost V 4 bases and J 8 bases, with 17 bases left between them. Germline loops: CDR1 SGHAT, CDR2 FQDESV (reference sequence). The DNA of the CDR3 is TGTGCCAGCAGCTATAACAGGGTAATTTCCGAAGCTTTCTTT. It yields the protein CASSYNRVISEAFF.

V usage is TRBV19 and J usage is TRBJ2-2; possible D gene TRBD2, 5 bases. Trimming took 1 base from V and 7 from J, leaving 10 bases between them. The CDR3 extends over 14 amino acids. Germline V lookup: CDR1 LNHDA, CDR2 SQIVND (reference sequence). The CDR3 nucleotides read TGTGCCAGTAGTATAGGAGCAGGAGGCGGGGAGCTGTTTTTT. Its protein product is CASSIGAGGGELFF.

This clone was detected a few times. The chain links TRBV11-3 to TRBJ1-1; D not resolved. The V end was cut by 8 bases, the J end by 5 bases, with 9 bases between. CDR3 size: 11 residues. Germline loops: CDR1 SGHNT, CDR2 YENEEA. This CDR3 reads CASGRSTEAFF. The CDR3 DNA is TGTGCCAGCGGGAGGTCGACTGAAGCTTTCTTT.

V is TRBV6-6 and J is TRBJ1-3, with D possibly being TRBD1 (6 bases). The germline gives CDR1 MNHNY, CDR2 SVGAGI (reference sequence). There are 14 residues in the CDR3. V lost 5 bases to trimming and J lost 3 bases, with 11 bases between them. CDR3 amino acids: CASSKGGSGNTIYF. In nucleotides, the CDR3 is TGTGCCAGCAGTAAAGGGGGTAGTGGAAACACCATATATTTT.

This chain joins TRBV29-1 and TRBJ2-3; 11 bases map to TRBD2. The CDR3 totals 15 residues. Germline CDR1 reads SQVTM; CDR2 reads ANQGSEA. V lost 5 bases and J lost 2; bases outside the gene matches: 6. For the CDR3, the DNA is TGCAGCGTTCGGGGACTAGCGGCTAACACAGATACGCAGTATTTT. This gives the protein CSVRGLAANTDTQYF.

The gene calls are TRBV7-8 and TRBJ2-7; 8 nucleotides agree with TRBD2. J was trimmed by 4 bases and V by 5 bases; bases with no gene match: 4. From germline, CDR1 is SGHVS and CDR2 FQNEAQ. The CDR3 spans 13 residues. The chain's CDR3 is CASSPGLDYEQYF. The CDR3 nucleotides are TGTGCCAGCAGCCCGGGACTAGATTACGAGCAGTACTTC. The variable domain in full, with the rest retrieved from reference TRBV7-8 and TRBJ2-7, is GAGVSQSPRYKVAKRGQDVALRCDPISGHVSLFWYQQALGQGPEFLTYFQNEAQLDKSGLPSDRFFAERPEGSVSTLKIQRTQQEDSAVYLCASSPGLDYEQYFGPGTRLTVT.